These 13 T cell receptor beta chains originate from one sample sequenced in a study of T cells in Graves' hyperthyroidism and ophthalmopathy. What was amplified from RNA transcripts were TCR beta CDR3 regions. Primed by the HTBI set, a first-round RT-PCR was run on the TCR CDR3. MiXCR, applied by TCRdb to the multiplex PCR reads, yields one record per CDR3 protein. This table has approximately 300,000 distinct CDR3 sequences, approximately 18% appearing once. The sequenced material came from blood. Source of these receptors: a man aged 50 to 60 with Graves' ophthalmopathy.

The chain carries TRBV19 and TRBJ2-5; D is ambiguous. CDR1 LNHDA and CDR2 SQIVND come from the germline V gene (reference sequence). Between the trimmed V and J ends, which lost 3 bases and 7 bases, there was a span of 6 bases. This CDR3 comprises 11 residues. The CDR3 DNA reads TGTGCCAGTAGTATCGGTGGGACCCAGTACTTC. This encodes CASSIGGTQYF. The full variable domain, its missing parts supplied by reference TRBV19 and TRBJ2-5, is DGGITQSPKYLFRKEGQNVTLSCEQNLNHDAMYWYRQDPGQGLRLIYYSQIVNDFQKGDIAEGYSVSREKKESFPLTVTSAQKNPTAFYLCASSIGGTQYFGPGTRLLVL.

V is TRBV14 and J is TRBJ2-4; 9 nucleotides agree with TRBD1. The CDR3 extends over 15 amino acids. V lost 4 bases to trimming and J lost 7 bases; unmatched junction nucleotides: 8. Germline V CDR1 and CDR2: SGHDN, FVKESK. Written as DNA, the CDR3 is TGTGCCAGCAGCCGCCCCGGGACAGGGTCGAACATTCAGTACTTC. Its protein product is CASSRPGTGSNIQYF.

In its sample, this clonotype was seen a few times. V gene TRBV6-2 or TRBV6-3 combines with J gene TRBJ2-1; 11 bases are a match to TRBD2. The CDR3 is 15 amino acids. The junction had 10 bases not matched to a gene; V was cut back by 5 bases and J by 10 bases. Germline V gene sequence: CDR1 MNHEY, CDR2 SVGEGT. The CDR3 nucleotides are TGTGCCAGCAGTCCGACTAGCGGGACCTTTCCCGAGCAGTTCTTC. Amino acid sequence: CASSPTSGTFPEQFF.

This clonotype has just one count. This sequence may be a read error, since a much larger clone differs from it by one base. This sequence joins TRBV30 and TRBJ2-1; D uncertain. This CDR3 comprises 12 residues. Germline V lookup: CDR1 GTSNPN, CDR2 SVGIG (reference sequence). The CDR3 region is CAWSVLHNEQLF. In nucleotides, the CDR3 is TGTGCCTGGAGTGTACTCCACAATGAGCAGCTCTTC.

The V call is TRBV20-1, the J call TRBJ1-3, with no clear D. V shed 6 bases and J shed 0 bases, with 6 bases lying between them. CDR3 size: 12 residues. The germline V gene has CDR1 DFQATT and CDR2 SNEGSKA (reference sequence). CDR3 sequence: CSAPTSGNTIYF. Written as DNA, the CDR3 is TGCAGTGCCCCCACCTCTGGAAACACCATATATTTT.

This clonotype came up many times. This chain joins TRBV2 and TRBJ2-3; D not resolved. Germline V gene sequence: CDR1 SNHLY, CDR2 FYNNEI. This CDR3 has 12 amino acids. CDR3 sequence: CVCRRSTDTQYF. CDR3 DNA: TGTGTCTGTCGTCGGAGCACAGATACGCAGTATTTT.

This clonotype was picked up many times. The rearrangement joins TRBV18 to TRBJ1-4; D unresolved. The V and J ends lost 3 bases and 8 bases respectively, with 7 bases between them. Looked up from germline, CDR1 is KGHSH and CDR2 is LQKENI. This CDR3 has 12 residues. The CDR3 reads CASSPVGEKLFF. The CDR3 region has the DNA TGTGCCAGCTCACCGGTGGGGGAAAAACTGTTTTTT.

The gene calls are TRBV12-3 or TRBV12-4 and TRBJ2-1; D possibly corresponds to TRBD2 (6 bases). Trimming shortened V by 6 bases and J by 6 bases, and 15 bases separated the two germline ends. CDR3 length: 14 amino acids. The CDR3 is CASRGAGMSNEQFF. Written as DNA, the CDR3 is TGTGCCAGCAGAGGCGCGGGGATGTCCAATGAGCAGTTCTTC.

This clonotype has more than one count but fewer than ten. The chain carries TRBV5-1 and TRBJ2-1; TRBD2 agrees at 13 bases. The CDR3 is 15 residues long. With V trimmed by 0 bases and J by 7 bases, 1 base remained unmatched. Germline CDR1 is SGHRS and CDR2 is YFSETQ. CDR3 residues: CASSLALAGGNEQFF. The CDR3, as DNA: TGCGCCAGCAGCTTGGCACTAGCGGGAGGGAATGAGCAGTTCTTC.

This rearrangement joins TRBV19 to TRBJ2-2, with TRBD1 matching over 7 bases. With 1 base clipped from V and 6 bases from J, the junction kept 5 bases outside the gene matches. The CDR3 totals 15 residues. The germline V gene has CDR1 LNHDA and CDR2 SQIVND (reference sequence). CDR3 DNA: TGTGCCAGTAGTATAGCAGACAGGGTTGCCGGGGAGCTGTTTTTT. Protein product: CASSIADRVAGELFF.

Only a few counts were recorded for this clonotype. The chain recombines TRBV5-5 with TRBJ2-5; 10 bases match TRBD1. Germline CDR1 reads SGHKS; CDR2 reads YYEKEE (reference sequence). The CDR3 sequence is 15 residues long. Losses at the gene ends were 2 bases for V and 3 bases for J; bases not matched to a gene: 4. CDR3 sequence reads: CASSLLGTGEETQYF. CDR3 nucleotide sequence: TGTGCCAGCAGCTTATTGGGGACAGGGGAAGAGACCCAGTACTTC.

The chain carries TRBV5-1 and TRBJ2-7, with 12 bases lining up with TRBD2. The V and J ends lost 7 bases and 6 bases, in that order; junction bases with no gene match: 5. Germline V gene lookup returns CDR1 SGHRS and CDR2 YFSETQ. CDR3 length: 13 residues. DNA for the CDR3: TGCGCCAGCGGCCTAGCGGGAGGGGCCGAGCAGTACTTC. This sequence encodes CASGLAGGAEQYF. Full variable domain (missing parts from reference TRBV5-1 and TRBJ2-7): KAGVTQTPRYLIKTRGQQVTLSCSPISGHRSVSWYQQTPGQGLQFLFEYFSETQRNKGNFPGRFSGRQFSNSRSEMNVSTLELGDSALYLCASGLAGGAEQYFGPGTRLTVT.

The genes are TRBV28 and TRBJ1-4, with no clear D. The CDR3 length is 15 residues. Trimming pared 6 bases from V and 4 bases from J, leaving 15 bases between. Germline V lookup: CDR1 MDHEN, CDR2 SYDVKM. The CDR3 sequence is CASRPRRAGNEKLFF. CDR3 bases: TGTGCCAGCAGGCCGCGTAGGGCGGGTAATGAAAAACTGTTTTTT.